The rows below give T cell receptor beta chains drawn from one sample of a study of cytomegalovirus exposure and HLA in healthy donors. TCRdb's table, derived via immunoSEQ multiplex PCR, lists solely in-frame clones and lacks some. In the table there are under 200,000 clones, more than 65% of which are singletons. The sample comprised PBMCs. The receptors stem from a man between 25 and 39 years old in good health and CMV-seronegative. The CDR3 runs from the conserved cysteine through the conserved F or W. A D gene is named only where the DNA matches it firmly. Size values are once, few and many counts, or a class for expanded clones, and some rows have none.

cdr3_nt: TGCGCCAGCAGTAAAAGCGAGACCCAGTACTTC
cdr3_aa: CASSKSETQYF
v_call: TRBV5-1
clone_size: -
d_call: -
j_call: TRBJ2-5

cdr3_nt: TGCGCCAGCAGAGTCGACAGGAACACTGAAGCTTTCTTT
cdr3_aa: CASRVDRNTEAFF
v_call: TRBV5-1
clone_size: -
d_call: -
j_call: TRBJ1-1

cdr3_nt: TGTGCCAGCGAGAAGGGGGATGGACGCGAGCAGTACTTC
cdr3_aa: CASEKGDGREQYF
v_call: TRBV27
clone_size: -
d_call: -
j_call: TRBJ2-7

cdr3_nt: TGTGCCTGGCACGAGGGACAGAATAGCAATCAGCCCCAGCATTTT
cdr3_aa: CAWHEGQNSNQPQHF
v_call: TRBV30
clone_size: once
d_call: TRBD1
j_call: TRBJ1-5

cdr3_nt: TGCGCCAGCAGCCAACCGACAGGGTATCTCCCCGGGGAGCTGTTTTTT
cdr3_aa: CASSQPTGYLPGELFF
v_call: TRBV4-3
clone_size: few
d_call: TRBD1
j_call: TRBJ2-2

cdr3_nt: TGTGCCAGCAGCCCGGCGTGGACAGGGAGATTAGCTTTCTTT
cdr3_aa: CASSPAWTGRLAFF
v_call: TRBV5-5
clone_size: few
d_call: TRBD1
j_call: TRBJ1-1

cdr3_nt: TGCGCCAGCAGCCAAGAGTCGGCGACAGGGGGAGCCTACGAGCAGTACTTC
cdr3_aa: CASSQESATGGAYEQYF
v_call: TRBV4-3
clone_size: once
d_call: TRBD1
j_call: TRBJ2-7

cdr3_nt: TGCGCCAGCAGCCAAGATATCTCCACTAATGAAAAACTGTTTTTT
cdr3_aa: CASSQDISTNEKLFF
v_call: TRBV4-3
clone_size: -
d_call: -
j_call: TRBJ1-4

cdr3_nt: TGTGCCAGCAGCTGGTGGGACAGGGAACAAGAGACCCAGTACTTC
cdr3_aa: CASSWWDREQETQYF
v_call: TRBV5-5
clone_size: -
d_call: TRBD1
j_call: TRBJ2-5

cdr3_nt: TGCAGCGTAAAGGGACAGGGGGATCAAGGGCCCCAGCATTTT
cdr3_aa: CSVKGQGDQGPQHF
v_call: TRBV29-1
clone_size: -
d_call: TRBD1
j_call: TRBJ1-5

cdr3_nt: TGTGCCAGTAGTATCCCGGACTCCAGCTCCTACGAGCAGTACTTC
cdr3_aa: CASSIPDSSSYEQYF
v_call: TRBV19
clone_size: -
d_call: -
j_call: TRBJ2-7

cdr3_nt: TGTGCCAGCGCATTATTCGGGACAGGGGCAAATGAGCAGTTCTTC
cdr3_aa: CASALFGTGANEQFF
v_call: TRBV28
clone_size: -
d_call: TRBD1
j_call: TRBJ2-1

cdr3_nt: TGTGCCAGCAGCGAAACAGGTGAAAGGCAGTTCTTC
cdr3_aa: CASSETGERQFF
v_call: TRBV7-3
clone_size: few
d_call: -
j_call: TRBJ2-1

cdr3_nt: TGTGCCAGTAGTATAGGGACAGATCTGGAGACCCAGTACTTC
cdr3_aa: CASSIGTDLETQYF
v_call: TRBV19
clone_size: -
d_call: -
j_call: TRBJ2-5

cdr3_nt: TGTGCCAGCAGCGTAGCAGGTTCTGATGGAAACACCATATATTTT
cdr3_aa: CASSVAGSDGNTIYF
v_call: TRBV9
clone_size: -
d_call: -
j_call: TRBJ1-3

cdr3_nt: TGTGCCAGCAGCTTAGCTCTCCGAGAGACCCAGTACTTC
cdr3_aa: CASSLALRETQYF
v_call: TRBV7-2
clone_size: -
d_call: -
j_call: TRBJ2-5

cdr3_nt: TGTGCCAGCAGCCCCAGCCGGGGGGAGGAGCAGTTCTTC
cdr3_aa: CASSPSRGEEQFF
v_call: TRBV2
clone_size: once
d_call: TRBD2
j_call: TRBJ2-1

cdr3_nt: TGTGCCAGCAGTACCCCCGAAGGACAGGTGGACTATGGCTACACCTTC
cdr3_aa: CASSTPEGQVDYGYTF
v_call: TRBV2
clone_size: -
d_call: TRBD1
j_call: TRBJ1-2

cdr3_nt: TGTGCCAGCAGTCCCGGGACAGGGTCTATGAGGTGGTACAATGAGCAGTTCTTC
cdr3_aa: CASSPGTGSMRWYNEQFF
v_call: TRBV5-5
clone_size: -
d_call: TRBD1
j_call: TRBJ2-1

cdr3_nt: TGTGCCAGCAGCGCACAGGGTATTGGCGGCAACACCATATATTTT
cdr3_aa: CASSAQGIGGNTIYF
v_call: TRBV13
clone_size: -
d_call: -
j_call: TRBJ1-3

cdr3_nt: TGTGCCAGCAGCCCCGGCGGGGGATCGCAGTACTTC
cdr3_aa: CASSPGGGSQYF
v_call: TRBV6-6
clone_size: -
d_call: TRBD2
j_call: TRBJ2-7

cdr3_nt: TGTGCCAGCAGCCTGGGAGTTTTCTACGAGCAGTACTTC
cdr3_aa: CASSLGVFYEQYF
v_call: TRBV9
clone_size: -
d_call: -
j_call: TRBJ2-7

cdr3_nt: TGTTCCATGGGACAGGGGACCACTGAAGCTTTCTTT
cdr3_aa: CSMGQGTTEAFF
v_call: TRBV7-9
clone_size: -
d_call: TRBD1
j_call: TRBJ1-1

cdr3_nt: TGTGCCAGCAGCTACCTGGGGGCCGGGGAGCAGTACTTC
cdr3_aa: CASSYLGAGEQYF
v_call: TRBV7-9
clone_size: few
d_call: -
j_call: TRBJ2-7

cdr3_nt: TGTGCCTGGAGAACGGGACTCTGGAACACTGAAGCTTTCTTT
cdr3_aa: CAWRTGLWNTEAFF
v_call: TRBV30
clone_size: -
d_call: -
j_call: TRBJ1-1

cdr3_nt: TGTGCCAGCAGTGAAGCGGCATCCACAGATACGCAGTATTTT
cdr3_aa: CASSEAASTDTQYF
v_call: TRBV2
clone_size: -
d_call: -
j_call: TRBJ2-3

cdr3_nt: TGTGTCAGCAGTGAGGGCCTCTATGGCTACACCTTC
cdr3_aa: CVSSEGLYGYTF
v_call: TRBV6-1
clone_size: -
d_call: -
j_call: TRBJ1-2

cdr3_nt: TGTGCCAGCAGCTTAAGGGGGCCTGCCTATGGCTACACCTTC
cdr3_aa: CASSLRGPAYGYTF
v_call: TRBV7-2
clone_size: -
d_call: TRBD1
j_call: TRBJ1-2

cdr3_nt: TGTGCCAGCAGTCCTCAGGGAATTGGGGCAGACACAGATACGCAGTATTTT
cdr3_aa: CASSPQGIGADTDTQYF
v_call: TRBV27
clone_size: -
d_call: -
j_call: TRBJ2-3

cdr3_nt: TGTGCCAGCTCACCACGGACAGGGGAGGTCACTGAAGCTTTCTTT
cdr3_aa: CASSPRTGEVTEAFF
v_call: TRBV18
clone_size: -
d_call: TRBD1
j_call: TRBJ1-1

cdr3_nt: TGTGCCAGCAGTGAATACAGGGTTGGCAAAAACATTCAGTACTTC
cdr3_aa: CASSEYRVGKNIQYF
v_call: TRBV25-1
clone_size: few
d_call: -
j_call: TRBJ2-4

cdr3_nt: TGCGCCAGCAGCCAAGATGTGATAGGACAGGGAGGGAATCAGCCCCAGCATTTT
cdr3_aa: CASSQDVIGQGGNQPQHF
v_call: TRBV4-3
clone_size: -
d_call: TRBD1
j_call: TRBJ1-5

cdr3_nt: TGTGCCAGCAGCTTAGTGGGACTAGCGGTCCACGAGCAGTACTTC
cdr3_aa: CASSLVGLAVHEQYF
v_call: TRBV7-2
clone_size: -
d_call: TRBD2
j_call: TRBJ2-7

cdr3_nt: TGTGCCGTTAGCCCCCGGGGGTCCAAAAACATTCAGTACTTC
cdr3_aa: CAVSPRGSKNIQYF
v_call: TRBV19
clone_size: -
d_call: -
j_call: TRBJ2-4

cdr3_nt: TGTGCCATCAGTGAGTCCTGGGACACCCAACGGAATTCACCCCTCCACTTT
cdr3_aa: CAISESWDTQRNSPLHF
v_call: TRBV10-3
clone_size: -
d_call: -
j_call: TRBJ1-6

cdr3_nt: TGCGCCAGCAGCCCGAGACAGGGGAACTATGGCTACACCTTC
cdr3_aa: CASSPRQGNYGYTF
v_call: TRBV5-1
clone_size: -
d_call: TRBD1
j_call: TRBJ1-2

cdr3_nt: TGCGCCAGCAGCGTGGACAGGGGTAACGAGCAGTACTTC
cdr3_aa: CASSVDRGNEQYF
v_call: TRBV5-1
clone_size: -
d_call: TRBD1
j_call: TRBJ2-7

cdr3_nt: TGTGCCAGCTCACCAGGGCAAGACTATGGCTACACCTTC
cdr3_aa: CASSPGQDYGYTF
v_call: TRBV18
clone_size: -
d_call: -
j_call: TRBJ1-2

cdr3_nt: TGTGCCAGTAGTATAGTGGTCAGTCAGCCCCAGCATTTT
cdr3_aa: CASSIVVSQPQHF
v_call: TRBV19
clone_size: -
d_call: -
j_call: TRBJ1-5

cdr3_nt: TGTGCCAGCAGTTTAGCAGTTGTTCAAGAGACCCAGTACTTC
cdr3_aa: CASSLAVVQETQYF
v_call: TRBV28
clone_size: -
d_call: -
j_call: TRBJ2-5

cdr3_nt: TGTGCCAGCAGCCCACCCGACAAGAGCTCCTACGAGCAGTACTTC
cdr3_aa: CASSPPDKSSYEQYF
v_call: TRBV13
clone_size: -
d_call: -
j_call: TRBJ2-7

cdr3_nt: TGTGCCAGCAGCTTAGATTGGGGAGGGGCCCATGGCTACACCTTC
cdr3_aa: CASSLDWGGAHGYTF
v_call: TRBV11-2
clone_size: -
d_call: -
j_call: TRBJ1-2

cdr3_nt: TGTGCCAGCAGCTTGGACAGGGATAGCGGGGCCAACGTCCTGACTTTC
cdr3_aa: CASSLDRDSGANVLTF
v_call: TRBV7-3
clone_size: few
d_call: TRBD1
j_call: TRBJ2-6

cdr3_nt: TGTGCCAGCTCTCCTGGCATTGGCTATAATTCACCCCTCCACTTT
cdr3_aa: CASSPGIGYNSPLHF
v_call: TRBV18
clone_size: -
d_call: -
j_call: TRBJ1-6

cdr3_nt: TGTGCCTGGAGGTCCGGGGGGCCCTACGAGCAGTACTTC
cdr3_aa: CAWRSGGPYEQYF
v_call: TRBV30
clone_size: -
d_call: -
j_call: TRBJ2-7

cdr3_nt: TGTGCCAGCAGGAAGGGGACTAGGGGTCTCGAGCAGTTCTTC
cdr3_aa: CASRKGTRGLEQFF
v_call: TRBV2
clone_size: -
d_call: TRBD2
j_call: TRBJ2-1

cdr3_nt: TGTGCCAGCAGTGTAATACCTAGCACCGGGGAGCTGTTTTTT
cdr3_aa: CASSVIPSTGELFF
v_call: TRBV6-6
clone_size: -
d_call: -
j_call: TRBJ2-2

cdr3_nt: TGTGCTAGCAGCTTGGCCGAAGGGGACACCATATATTTT
cdr3_aa: CASSLAEGDTIYF
v_call: TRBV7-7
clone_size: -
d_call: -
j_call: TRBJ1-3

cdr3_nt: TGCGCCAGCAGCTTGGGGGGCCGCAACCCAGAAAACATTCAGTACTTC
cdr3_aa: CASSLGGRNPENIQYF
v_call: TRBV5-1
clone_size: -
d_call: -
j_call: TRBJ2-4

cdr3_nt: TGTGCCACCAGCAGACAGGGTAGCAATCAGCCCCAGCATTTT
cdr3_aa: CATSRQGSNQPQHF
v_call: TRBV15
clone_size: -
d_call: -
j_call: TRBJ1-5